The present T cell receptor beta chain was sequenced within a study of T cell responses to AZD1222 COVID-19 vaccine listed by TCRdb under 2021. For the wider study: A total of under 250 trial participants underwent TCR sequencing, of whom more than 200 had received two doses of AZD1222 and approximately 26 had received two doses of the MenACWY control vaccine. Trial participants were enrolled by age into subgroups of 18-55, 56-69 and 70-plus years, and around 150, 29 and 61 TCR-sequenced participants, respectively, were included in these subgroups. What the study reported, not specific to this receptor: Because no day 14 peak-response samples were available, the repertoires could be characterized only after the peak T cell response. Participants were mostly white British, with more females than males. The authors suggested clonal diversity may have been underestimated. CD4 TCRs associated with the vaccine covered the entire spike protein, and the dominant responses were in regions 160-218 and 743-854. Nearly half of unique spike-specific TCRs reportedly recognized epitopes outside regions mutated in the B.1.351 and B.1.1.7 variants. Conclusions about previously exposed vaccinees are limited because only a handful of AZD1222 recipients were SARS-CoV-2 seropositive at baseline. The 56-69-year group was small, and its depth increase did not reach significance, likely because of low power. Spike-specific TCR breadth and depth rose significantly after two AZD1222 doses compared with day 0 and with MenACWY recipients.

The CDR3 regions of human TCRbeta chains were analyzed by immunosequencing. In the source study's methods: Repertoire TCRs were matched against a reference library of SARS-CoV-2-specific TCRs generated with the MIRA antigen-specificity platform. Breadth meant the fraction of unique TCRs that were SARS-CoV-2-associated, whereas depth meant the fraction of total T cells that were SARS-CoV-2-associated. Using the MIRA data, every spike-specific TCR was mapped to the spike region that the TCR reacted to and assigned to either a CD4 or a CD8 class. Log10-transformed breadth and depth values were compared by one-way ANOVA with Sidak's multiple comparisons tests. The immuneACCESS repertoire file appears here via TCRdb, limited to in-frame rearrangements. These files lack a portion of the clones; in checked studies, under half of the deficit traces to unresolved V genes, and the cause of the others is not known. V and J calls and clone size follow that table, whereas D and trimming were derived from the DNA. The sample yields about 120,000 clones; around nine tenths were counted once. The ten most abundant clones make up 1.6% of the sample.

The sample's time point label, decoded: about 28 days (+/-7) after the second vaccine dose. AZD1222 recipients whose second dose came at about 4 weeks and those whose second dose came at about 12 weeks were combined into one group, since spike-specific TCR depth and breadth did not differ between the two schedules. Vaccinee samples were obtained from the UK trials COV001 and COV002, which included a single-blind randomized controlled phase 2/3 trial of AZD1222 (ChAdOx1 nCoV-19) in healthy adults. For TCRbeta chain sequencing, PBMC samples from trial participants were taken at day 0 and at day 28 after the second dose. As to this clone: No antigen is known for it. No base quality values were provided; no much bigger clone lies one nucleotide off.

Sample: peripheral blood, taken 28 days after the second AZD1222 dose. The sequence was collected from an adult who received the AZD1222 COVID-19 vaccine.

The CDR3 has the sequence CAWSVQGINYEQYF. The DNA sequence follows: TGTGCCTGGAGTGTCCAGGGGATAAACTACGAGCAGTACTTC. The chain joins TRBV30 to TRBJ2-7; D gene: possibly TRBD1, on 6 matching bases. CDR1 and CDR2, per the germline V gene (reference sequence), are GTSNPN and SVGIG. Trimming takes 0 bases from V and 3 bases from J, and the germline ends sit 12 bases apart. The CDR3, from cysteine to phenylalanine, totals 14 residues. The CDR3 DNA has 42 bases and is translated from base 1.